This is a list of T cell receptor beta chains from one sample in a study of beta chain features in type 1 diabetes. Data came from immunoSEQ multiplex PCR; TCRdb stores just in-frame clones and leaves some out. The sample lists around 300,000 clones, approximately 15% occurring once. Sequences were obtained from naive CD4+ T cells from blood. These receptors all stem from a man aged 18 to 29 with type 1 diabetes. CDR3s include the opening cysteine and the closing phenylalanine or tryptophan. The D gene is left open where the match is weak. Not all rows give a size; the values are once, few, many and, for expanded clones, a class.

d_gene: NA; v_gene: TRBV30; len: 11; j_gene: TRBJ2-3; abundance: few; CDR3nt: TGTGCCTGGGGCGCGGGTGATACGCAGTATTTT; CDR3aa: CAWGAGDTQYF
d_gene: TRBD2; v_gene: TRBV30; len: 13; j_gene: TRBJ2-7; abundance: NA; CDR3nt: TGTGCCTCAACCGGGACTAGCGGGACCCTAGGGTACTTC; CDR3aa: CASTGTSGTLGYF
d_gene: NA; v_gene: TRBV18; len: 16; j_gene: TRBJ2-7; abundance: NA; CDR3nt: TGTGCCAGCTCACCCCCCAACCAGGGGCCCTCCTACGAGCAGTACTTC; CDR3aa: CASSPPNQGPSYEQYF
d_gene: NA; v_gene: TRBV5-1; len: 16; j_gene: TRBJ2-1; abundance: NA; CDR3nt: TGCGCCAGCAGCTTGGCACGGGAGATCACCTACAATGAGCAGTTCTTC; CDR3aa: CASSLAREITYNEQFF
d_gene: TRBD2; v_gene: TRBV11-2; len: 16; j_gene: TRBJ2-4; abundance: NA; CDR3nt: TGTGCCAGCAGCCAAAGGACTAGCGGGGGGAAAAACATTCAGTACTTC; CDR3aa: CASSQRTSGGKNIQYF
d_gene: TRBD1; v_gene: TRBV2; len: 14; j_gene: TRBJ2-7; abundance: NA; CDR3nt: TGTGCCAGCAGTGAACAGGGGGTTCTCTACGAGCAGTACTTC; CDR3aa: CASSEQGVLYEQYF
d_gene: TRBD1; v_gene: TRBV9; len: 17; j_gene: TRBJ2-5; abundance: few; CDR3nt: TGTGCCAGCAGCGTAGAGAAGGGACAGGGCCCCCAAGAGACCCAGTACTTC; CDR3aa: CASSVEKGQGPQETQYF
d_gene: TRBD1; v_gene: TRBV5-1; len: 15; j_gene: TRBJ2-5; abundance: NA; CDR3nt: TGCGCCAGCAGCGCTACCGGGACAGCCCAAGAGACCCAGTACTTC; CDR3aa: CASSATGTAQETQYF
d_gene: TRBD1; v_gene: TRBV29-1; len: 14; j_gene: TRBJ1-1; abundance: NA; CDR3nt: TGCAGCGTCAAACCCCGGGACAGTCTCACTGAAGCTTTCTTT; CDR3aa: CSVKPRDSLTEAFF
d_gene: NA; v_gene: TRBV7-9; len: 15; j_gene: TRBJ2-2; abundance: NA; CDR3nt: TGTGCCAGCAGCTCGCGGGGGCCAAACACCGGGGAGCTGTTTTTT; CDR3aa: CASSSRGPNTGELFF
d_gene: TRBD1; v_gene: TRBV29-1; len: 13; j_gene: TRBJ1-4; abundance: NA; CDR3nt: TGCAGCGCCCGGACAGGGGGCGGTGAAAAACTGTTTTTT; CDR3aa: CSARTGGGEKLFF
d_gene: TRBD2; v_gene: TRBV7-2; len: 15; j_gene: TRBJ2-5; abundance: NA; CDR3nt: TGTGCCAGCAGCTTCACCGGGACTAGGACGGAGACCCAGTACTTC; CDR3aa: CASSFTGTRTETQYF
d_gene: NA; v_gene: TRBV9; len: 14; j_gene: TRBJ2-7; abundance: few; CDR3nt: TGTGCCAGCAGCGTAGGGAGGGATGATTACGAGCAGTACTTC; CDR3aa: CASSVGRDDYEQYF
d_gene: NA; v_gene: TRBV9; len: 12; j_gene: TRBJ2-3; abundance: few; CDR3nt: TGTGCCTCCCAAAGGGAGAATTTTGCGCAGTATTTT; CDR3aa: CASQRENFAQYF
d_gene: TRBD2; v_gene: TRBV25-1; len: 17; j_gene: TRBJ2-5; abundance: NA; CDR3nt: TGTGCCAGCAGTGTAACACACCAAACTAGCGGCCAAGAGACCCAGTACTTC; CDR3aa: CASSVTHQTSGQETQYF
d_gene: NA; v_gene: TRBV28; len: 15; j_gene: TRBJ2-3; abundance: few; CDR3nt: TGTGCCAGCAGAGGAGGCGGGGAGGGCACAGATACGCAGTATTTT; CDR3aa: CASRGGGEGTDTQYF
d_gene: NA; v_gene: TRBV30; len: 14; j_gene: TRBJ1-1; abundance: NA; CDR3nt: TGTGCCTGGAGTCGGGGAGGGGGGGGGACTGAAGCTTTCTTT; CDR3aa: CAWSRGGGGTEAFF
d_gene: NA; v_gene: TRBV6-6; len: 13; j_gene: TRBJ1-3; abundance: NA; CDR3nt: TGTGCCAGTCTTTCGACTGTTGGAAACACCATATATTTT; CDR3aa: CASLSTVGNTIYF
d_gene: NA; v_gene: TRBV28; len: 14; j_gene: TRBJ2-7; abundance: NA; CDR3nt: TGTGCCAGCAGTTTGGGGGGGGGCCAGTACGAGCAGTACTTC; CDR3aa: CASSLGGGQYEQYF
d_gene: TRBD2; v_gene: TRBV5-4; len: 16; j_gene: TRBJ2-4; abundance: NA; CDR3nt: TGTGCCAGCAGCCCGGGGGGTGGTGGAGGGGAACACATTCAGTACTTC; CDR3aa: CASSPGGGGGEHIQYF
d_gene: NA; v_gene: TRBV18; len: 15; j_gene: TRBJ1-3; abundance: NA; CDR3nt: TGTGCCAGCTCACCACAAACAGGGACGAGAAACACCATATATTTT; CDR3aa: CASSPQTGTRNTIYF
d_gene: NA; v_gene: TRBV29-1; len: 14; j_gene: TRBJ2-3; abundance: few; CDR3nt: TGCAGCGTTGAAAGAGCTGTGGGCACAGATACGCAGTATTTT; CDR3aa: CSVERAVGTDTQYF
d_gene: NA; v_gene: TRBV5-1; len: 13; j_gene: TRBJ2-7; abundance: NA; CDR3nt: TGCGCCAGCAGCTTGGAATCGGGCTACGAGCAGTACTTC; CDR3aa: CASSLESGYEQYF
d_gene: TRBD1; v_gene: TRBV6-6; len: 15; j_gene: TRBJ1-6; abundance: NA; CDR3nt: TGTGCCAGCAGTCCCCCAGGACAGGGGTATTCACCCCTCCACTTT; CDR3aa: CASSPPGQGYSPLHF
d_gene: TRBD1; v_gene: TRBV11-2; len: 15; j_gene: TRBJ2-2; abundance: NA; CDR3nt: TGTGCCAGCAGCTCCCGGACAGGACCCACCGGGGAGCTGTTTTTT; CDR3aa: CASSSRTGPTGELFF
d_gene: NA; v_gene: TRBV18; len: 13; j_gene: TRBJ2-7; abundance: few; CDR3nt: TGTGCCAGCTCACCCCCGGGTAGCTACGAGCAGTACTTC; CDR3aa: CASSPPGSYEQYF
d_gene: TRBD1; v_gene: TRBV7-2; len: 15; j_gene: TRBJ2-3; abundance: NA; CDR3nt: TGTGCCAGCAGCTACACAGGGGCGAGCACAGATACGCAGTATTTT; CDR3aa: CASSYTGASTDTQYF
d_gene: NA; v_gene: TRBV5-1; len: 15; j_gene: TRBJ2-3; abundance: NA; CDR3nt: TGCGCCAGCAGCCCTGAGCGGTACCTCACAGATACGCAGTATTTT; CDR3aa: CASSPERYLTDTQYF
d_gene: NA; v_gene: TRBV5-1; len: 14; j_gene: TRBJ2-5; abundance: NA; CDR3nt: TGCGCCAGCAGCTTGGACAGTTTTCAAGAGACCCAGTACTTC; CDR3aa: CASSLDSFQETQYF
d_gene: NA; v_gene: TRBV5-1; len: 11; j_gene: TRBJ1-2; abundance: few; CDR3nt: TGCGCCAGCAGCAAGTTGGAGGGCTACACCTTC; CDR3aa: CASSKLEGYTF